This entry lists 22 T cell receptor beta chains sequenced from one sample in a study of PD-1 blockade in classical Hodgkin lymphoma (dated by TCRdb to 2020 to 2022). Library preparation used the immunoSEQ multiplex PCR assay. Here the immuneACCESS table is served through TCRdb, limited to in-frame sequences with V and J called. Missing clones are a known gap in these copies; in checked studies unresolved V genes cover under half, and the rest lacks a known reason. The sample table shows some 100,000 clones, and about 89% are seen once. Around 6.6% of the sample lies in the top ten. The sample's time point label, decoded: cycle 2 day 1 (C2D1) of nivolumab. Relapse after autologous stem cell transplantation had occurred in all trial patients, and cohorts A, B and C were distinguished by prior brentuximab vedotin exposure. The starting material was peripheral blood mononuclear cells (PBMCs), obtained before the second cycle of nivolumab. The source of these receptors is a human donor with classical Hodgkin lymphoma.

V and J are TRBV9 and TRBJ2-3, with 8 bases matching TRBD2. CDR3 length equals 15 residues. The J segment lost 6 bases and the V segment lost 0 bases, leaving 6 bases of the junction unmatched. CDR1 is SGDLS, CDR2 YYNGEE, per germline. The CDR3 reads CASSVGTSGQDTQYF. CDR3 nucleotides: TGTGCCAGCAGCGTAGGAACTAGCGGTCAGGATACGCAGTATTTT.

The chain has TRBV19 and TRBJ2-1; weak D call: TRBD1 (7 bases). Germline CDR1 LNHDA, CDR2 SQIVND (reference sequence). The CDR3 is 14 amino acids. V shed 7 bases and J shed 10 bases, with 20 bases lying between them. The CDR3 DNA is TGTGCCAGTATGGGCAGGGGGGCCCGTTTGGAGCAGTTCTTC. It encodes CASMGRGARLEQFF. The whole variable domain, remainder taken from reference TRBV19 and TRBJ2-1, is DGGITQSPKYLFRKEGQNVTLSCEQNLNHDAMYWYRQDPGQGLRLIYYSQIVNDFQKGDIAEGYSVSREKKESFPLTVTSAQKNPTAFYLCASMGRGARLEQFFGPGTRLTVL.

This chain uses TRBV5-6 with TRBJ2-2; the D gene is possibly TRBD1 (6 bases). Looked up from germline, CDR1 is SGHDT and CDR2 is YYEEEE. The CDR3 loop spans 14 amino acids. V lost 2 bases, J lost 4 bases, and 9 bases lay in between. The CDR3 DNA reads TGTGCCAGCAGCTTACAGGGTAGCACCGGGGAGCTGTTTTTT. Its protein is CASSLQGSTGELFF.

This chain uses TRBV28 with TRBJ2-2; D is uncertain. Trimming removed 3 bases from V and 6 bases from J, with 5 bases in between. Germline-derived CDR1 and CDR2 are MDHEN and SYDVKM. This CDR3 has 12 amino acids. This chain's CDR3 is CASSLQAGELFF. The CDR3 DNA follows: TGTGCCAGCAGTTTGCAGGCCGGGGAGCTGTTTTTT.

The chain employs TRBV18 and TRBJ2-2; the D gene is possibly TRBD1 (5 bases). Trimming removed 3 bases from V and 4 bases from J, with 12 bases in between. CDR3 length: 15 amino acids. Germline V gene lookup returns CDR1 KGHSH and CDR2 LQKENI. CDR3 loop: CASSPPQAPTGELFF. For the CDR3, the DNA is TGTGCCAGCTCACCTCCACAGGCCCCCACCGGGGAGCTGTTTTTT.

The genes are TRBV27 and TRBJ1-2, with D tentatively TRBD1 (6 bases). The CDR3 sequence is 16 residues long. V lost 5 bases and J lost 4, with 20 bases in between. From germline, CDR1 is MNHEY and CDR2 SMNVEV (reference sequence). CDR3 region: CASSPPGGRFLYGYTF. The CDR3 bases are TGTGCCAGCAGTCCACCGGGGGGCAGGTTTCTCTATGGCTACACCTTC.

V and J are TRBV4-3 and TRBJ1-5; 10 nucleotides align to TRBD1. The CDR3 has 14 amino acids. CDR1 LGHNA and CDR2 YSLEER come from the germline V gene. J lost 5 bases, V lost 4 bases, and 2 bases had no gene match. The DNA of the CDR3 is TGCGCCAGCAGCCCGGGACAGGGGTATCAGCCCCAGCATTTT. This sequence encodes CASSPGQGYQPQHF.

J is TRBJ2-5 and V is TRBV7-9, with 8 bases aligning to TRBD2. Germline V CDR1 and CDR2: SEHNR, FQNEAQ (reference sequence). Germline trimming cut 2 bases from V and 0 bases from J; bases unmatched to any gene: 8. The CDR3 spans 17 residues. CDR3 residues: CASSLLGGGPYQETQYF. The CDR3 DNA follows: TGTGCCAGCAGCTTACTTGGCGGGGGGCCCTACCAAGAGACCCAGTACTTC. Drawing the rest from reference TRBV7-9 and TRBJ2-5, the complete variable domain is DTGVSQNPRHKITKRGQNVTFRCDPISEHNRLYWYRQTLGQGPEFLTYFQNEAQLEKSRLLSDRFSAERPKGSFSTLEIQRTEQGDSAMYLCASSLLGGGPYQETQYFGPGTRLLVL.

The chain carries TRBV7-8 and TRBJ2-5, with 13 bases aligning to TRBD2. Germline CDR1 is SGHVS and CDR2 is FQNEAQ. V shed 5 bases and J 5 bases; nucleotides not matched to a gene: 17. This CDR3 has 19 residues. CDR3 DNA sequence: TGTGCCAGCAGCAGCCCCCCGACTAGCGGGGGGTCCTACGCGGAGACCCAGTACTTC. Protein sequence: CASSSPPTSGGSYAETQYF.

The rearrangement links TRBV5-4 to TRBJ2-2, with D possibly TRBD2 on 6 matching bases. Deletions cut 0 bases from V and 5 bases from J, with 14 bases between. This CDR3 comprises 16 residues. In germline, CDR1 is SGHNT, CDR2 YYREEE (reference sequence). CDR3 loop: CASSLARGTGTGELFF. The DNA of the CDR3 is TGTGCCAGCAGCTTGGCCCGGGGGACCGGTACCGGGGAGCTGTTTTTT.

The chain recombines TRBV7-9 with TRBJ2-5; 14 nucleotides agree with TRBD2. The CDR3 is 16 amino acids. The junction had 5 bases not matched to a gene; V was cut back by 4 bases and J by 4 bases. In germline, CDR1 is SEHNR, CDR2 FQNEAQ (reference sequence). CDR3 DNA: TGTGCCAGCAGCTCCTCCGGGACTAGCGGGGGAGAGACCCAGTACTTC. Protein: CASSSSGTSGGETQYF.

V usage is TRBV18 and J usage is TRBJ1-1, with no clear D. Germline V gene sequence: CDR1 KGHSH, CDR2 LQKENI. This CDR3 comprises 14 residues. V gave up 3 bases and J gave up 4 bases, with 12 bases separating them. The chain's CDR3 is CASSPDMRSTEAFF. In DNA, the CDR3 is TGTGCCAGCTCACCCGATATGAGGAGCACTGAAGCTTTCTTT.

This clone was detected a few times. This sample includes further DNA sequences coding for the same CDR3. V and J are TRBV5-5 and TRBJ2-3; 7 positions agree with TRBD2. CDR3 size: 13 residues. V shed 2 bases, J shed 6 bases, and the junction held 3 bases outside the gene matches. Per the germline V gene, CDR1 is SGHKS and CDR2 is YYEKEE (reference sequence). Written as DNA, the CDR3 is TGTGCCAGCAGCTTACGGGGAGGGGATACGCAGTATTTT. This codes for CASSLRGGDTQYF.

The chain joins TRBV6-6 to TRBJ1-5; no clear D gene. Germline V CDR1 and CDR2: MNHNY, SVGAGI (reference sequence). Trimming left V 6 bases short and J 5 bases short, with 8 bases between. The CDR3 totals 12 residues. Written as DNA, the CDR3 is TGTGCCAGCAGCCCTCCCGATCAGCCCCAGCATTTT. As protein: CASSPPDQPQHF.

The rearrangement uses TRBV11-2 and TRBJ2-5; possible D gene TRBD1, 6 bases. This CDR3 is built from 12 residues. V was trimmed by 7 bases and J by 5 bases, leaving 11 bases between them. CDR1 and CDR2 from the germline V gene are SGHAT and FQNNGV. The CDR3 nucleotides are TGTGCCAGCAACAGGGTAGCCGAGACCCAGTACTTC. This codes for CASNRVAETQYF.

The V and J genes are TRBV9 and TRBJ2-1, with TRBD2 identical over 7 bases. Germline lookup yields CDR1 SGDLS and CDR2 YYNGEE. The CDR3 has 15 residues. Unmatched junction bases numbered 5, after V lost 0 bases and J lost 5 bases. Written as DNA, the CDR3 is TGTGCCAGCAGCGTAGGTGGCGGGGGTAACAATGAGCAGTTCTTC. Protein: CASSVGGGGNNEQFF. Combining the CDR3 with reference TRBV9 and TRBJ2-1 gives the whole variable domain DSGVTQTPKHLITATGQRVTLRCSPRSGDLSVYWYQQSLDQGLQFLIQYYNGEERAKGNILERFSAQQFPDLHSELNLSSLELGDSALYFCASSVGGGGNNEQFFGPGTRLTVL.

This clone was observed once. V and J are TRBV6-1 and TRBJ2-7; 9 nucleotides line up with TRBD2. CDR1 is MNHNS and CDR2 is SASEGT in the germline V gene. The CDR3 loop spans 14 amino acids. With 6 bases clipped from V and 2 bases from J, the junction kept 5 bases outside the gene matches. The CDR3, as DNA: TGTGCCAGCAGGGCTAGCGGGGCCGCCTACGAGCAGTACTTC. Translated, it gives CASRASGAAYEQYF.

The chain carries TRBV4-1 and TRBJ2-5, with no clear D. The germline V gene has CDR1 MGHRA and CDR2 YSYEKL. V was clipped by 1 base and J by 0 bases, with 9 bases between them. This CDR3 is built from 15 residues. This chain's CDR3 is CASSQGAGHQETQYF. The CDR3 coding sequence is TGCGCCAGCAGCCAAGGGGCAGGCCACCAAGAGACCCAGTACTTC.

The CDR3, as DNA: TGTGCCAGCAGTTTGGCAGGGAGTTCCTACGAGCAGTACTTC. Translating gives CASSLAGSSYEQYF. This rearrangement joins TRBV27 to TRBJ2-7, with D tentatively TRBD1 or TRBD2 (5 bases each). Looked up from germline, CDR1 is MNHEY and CDR2 is SMNVEV (reference sequence). V was clipped by 3 bases and J by 1 base, with 10 bases between them. The CDR3 covers 14 residues.

The chain is built from TRBV2 and TRBJ1-4; D is ambiguous. Between the trimmed V and J ends, which lost 6 bases and 2 bases, there was a span of 13 bases. The CDR3 length is 15 residues. CDR1 is SNHLY, CDR2 FYNNEI, per germline. Here the CDR3 DNA reads TGTGCCAGCAGCCTCGAGGGTTTCACTAATGAAAAACTGTTTTTT. It yields the protein CASSLEGFTNEKLFF.

Only one count was recorded for this clone. The rearrangement uses TRBV2 and TRBJ2-1; 8 bases match TRBD2. Per the germline V gene, CDR1 is SNHLY and CDR2 is FYNNEI. V gave up 7 bases and J gave up 4 bases; unmatched junction bases: 6. The CDR3 length is 14 residues. As DNA, the CDR3 is TGTGCCAGCATGAGGGCGGGGGGATACAATGAGCAGTTCTTC. Translated: CASMRAGGYNEQFF.

The chain combines TRBV15 with TRBJ1-5; D uncertain. Germline V CDR1 and CDR2: LNHNV, YYDKDF (reference sequence). Between the trimmed V and J ends, which lost 4 bases and 0 bases, there was a span of 7 bases. The CDR3 length is 14 residues. This CDR3 is CATSKENSNQPQHF. CDR3 nucleotide sequence: TGTGCCACCAGCAAGGAGAATAGCAATCAGCCCCAGCATTTT.